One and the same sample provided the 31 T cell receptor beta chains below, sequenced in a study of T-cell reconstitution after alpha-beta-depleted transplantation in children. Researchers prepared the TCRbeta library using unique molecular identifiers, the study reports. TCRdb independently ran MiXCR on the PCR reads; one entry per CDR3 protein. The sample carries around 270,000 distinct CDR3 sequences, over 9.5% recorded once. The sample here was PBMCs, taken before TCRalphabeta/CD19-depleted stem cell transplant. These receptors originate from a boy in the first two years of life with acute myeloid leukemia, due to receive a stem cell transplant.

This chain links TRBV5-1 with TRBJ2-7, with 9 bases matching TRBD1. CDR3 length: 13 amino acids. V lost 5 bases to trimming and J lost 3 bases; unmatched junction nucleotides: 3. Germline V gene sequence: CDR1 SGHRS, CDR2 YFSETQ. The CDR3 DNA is TGCGCCAGCAGGTGGACAGGGGACTACGAGCAGTACTTC. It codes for CASRWTGDYEQYF.

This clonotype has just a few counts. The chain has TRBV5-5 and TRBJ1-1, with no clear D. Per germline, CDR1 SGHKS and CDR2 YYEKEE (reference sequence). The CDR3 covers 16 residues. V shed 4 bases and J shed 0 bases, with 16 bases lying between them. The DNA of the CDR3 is TGTGCCAGCAGCCCCGGGAGTCGTGGCATGAACACTGAAGCTTTCTTT. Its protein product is CASSPGSRGMNTEAFF.

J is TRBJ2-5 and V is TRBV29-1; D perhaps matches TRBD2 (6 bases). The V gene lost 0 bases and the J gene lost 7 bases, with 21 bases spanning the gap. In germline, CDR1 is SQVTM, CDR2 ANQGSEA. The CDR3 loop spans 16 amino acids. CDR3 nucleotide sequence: TGCAGCGTTGAAGAAGGAGTAGTGTTGCGGGACGGGACCCAGTACTTC. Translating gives CSVEEGVVLRDGTQYF.

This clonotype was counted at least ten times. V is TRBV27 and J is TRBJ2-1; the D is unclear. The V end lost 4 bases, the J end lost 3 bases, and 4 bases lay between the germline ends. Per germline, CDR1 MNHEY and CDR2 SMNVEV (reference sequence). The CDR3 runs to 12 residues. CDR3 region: CASSSGYNEQFF. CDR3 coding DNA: TGTGCCAGCAGTTCGGGCTACAATGAGCAGTTCTTC.

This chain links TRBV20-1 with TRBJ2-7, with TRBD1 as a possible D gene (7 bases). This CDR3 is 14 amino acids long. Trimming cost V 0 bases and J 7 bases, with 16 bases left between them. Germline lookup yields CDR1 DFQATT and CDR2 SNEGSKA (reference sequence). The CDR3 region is CSARDQGGAGEQYF. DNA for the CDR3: TGCAGTGCTAGAGATCAAGGGGGCGCGGGGGAGCAGTACTTC.

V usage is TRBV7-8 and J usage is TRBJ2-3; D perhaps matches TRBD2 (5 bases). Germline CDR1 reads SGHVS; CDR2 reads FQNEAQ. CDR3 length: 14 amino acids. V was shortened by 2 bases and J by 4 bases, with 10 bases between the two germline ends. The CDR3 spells CASSLWRFSDTQYF. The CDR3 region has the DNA TGTGCCAGCAGCTTATGGAGGTTCTCAGATACGCAGTATTTT.

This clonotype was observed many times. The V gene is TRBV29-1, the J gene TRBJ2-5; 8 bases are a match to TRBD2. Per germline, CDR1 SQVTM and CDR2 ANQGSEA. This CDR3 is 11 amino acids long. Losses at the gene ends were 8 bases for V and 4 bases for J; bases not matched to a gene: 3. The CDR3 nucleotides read TGCAGCCCGCTAGCGGGAGAGACCCAGTACTTC. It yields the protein CSPLAGETQYF. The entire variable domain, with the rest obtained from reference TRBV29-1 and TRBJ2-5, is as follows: SAVISQKPSRDICQRGTSLTIQCQVDSQVTMMFWYRQQPGQSLTLIATANQGSEATYESGFVIDKFPISRPNLTFSTLTVSNMSPEDSSIYLCSPLAGETQYFGPGTRLLVL.

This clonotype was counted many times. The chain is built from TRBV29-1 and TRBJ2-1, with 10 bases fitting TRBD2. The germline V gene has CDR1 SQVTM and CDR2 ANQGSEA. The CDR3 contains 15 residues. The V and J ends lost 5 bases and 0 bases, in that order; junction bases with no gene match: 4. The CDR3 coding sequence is TGCAGCGTTAGCGCTAGCGGGAGCTCCTACAATGAGCAGTTCTTC. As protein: CSVSASGSSYNEQFF.

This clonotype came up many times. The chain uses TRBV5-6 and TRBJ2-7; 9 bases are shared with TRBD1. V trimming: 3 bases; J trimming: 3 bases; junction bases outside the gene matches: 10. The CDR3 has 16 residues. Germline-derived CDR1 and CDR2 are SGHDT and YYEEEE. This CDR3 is CASSWRTGGNGYEQYF. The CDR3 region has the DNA TGTGCCAGCAGCTGGAGAACAGGGGGCAATGGCTACGAGCAGTACTTC.

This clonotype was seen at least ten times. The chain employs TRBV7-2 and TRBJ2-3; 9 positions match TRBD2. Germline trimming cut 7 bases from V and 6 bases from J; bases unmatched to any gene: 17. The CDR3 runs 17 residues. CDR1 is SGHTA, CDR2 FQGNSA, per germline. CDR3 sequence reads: CASTRLWTSAKSDTQYF. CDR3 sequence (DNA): TGTGCCAGCACCCGGCTTTGGACTAGCGCAAAATCCGATACGCAGTATTTT.

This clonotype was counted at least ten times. Here the CDR3 reads CASRSRGAGEKLFF. The CDR3 bases are TGTGCCAGCAGGTCGCGTGGGGCTGGTGAAAAACTGTTTTTT. The V call is TRBV5-6, the J call TRBJ1-4, with D tentatively TRBD1 (5 bases). Trimming took off 5 bases at V and 7 bases at J, with 15 bases between the two ends. Per the germline V gene, CDR1 is SGHDT and CDR2 is YYEEEE. The CDR3 extends over 14 amino acids.

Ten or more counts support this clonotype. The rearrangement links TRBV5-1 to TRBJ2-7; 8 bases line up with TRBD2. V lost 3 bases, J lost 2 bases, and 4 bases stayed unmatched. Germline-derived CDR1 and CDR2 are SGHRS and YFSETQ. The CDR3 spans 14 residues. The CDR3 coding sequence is TGCGCCAGCAGCTCCCAAGCGGGGGCCTACGAGCAGTACTTC. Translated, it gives CASSSQAGAYEQYF. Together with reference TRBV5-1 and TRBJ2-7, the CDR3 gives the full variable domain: KAGVTQTPRYLIKTRGQQVTLSCSPISGHRSVSWYQQTPGQGLQFLFEYFSETQRNKGNFPGRFSGRQFSNSRSEMNVSTLELGDSALYLCASSSQAGAYEQYFGPGTRLTVT.

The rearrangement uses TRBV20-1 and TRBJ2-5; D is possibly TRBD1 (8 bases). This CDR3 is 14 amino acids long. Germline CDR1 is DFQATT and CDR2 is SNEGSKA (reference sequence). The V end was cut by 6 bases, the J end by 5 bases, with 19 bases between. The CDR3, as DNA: TGCAGTGCGAGCGGGACAGGCGGATGGGAGACCCAGTACTTC. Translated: CSASGTGGWETQYF.

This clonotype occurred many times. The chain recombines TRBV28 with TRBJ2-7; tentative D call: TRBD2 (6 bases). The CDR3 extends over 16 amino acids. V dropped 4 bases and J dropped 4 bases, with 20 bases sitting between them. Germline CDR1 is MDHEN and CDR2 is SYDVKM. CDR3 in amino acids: CASSWASGLGGYEQYV. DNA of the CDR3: TGTGCCAGCAGTTGGGCTTCGGGACTTGGGGGGTACGAGCAGTACGTC.

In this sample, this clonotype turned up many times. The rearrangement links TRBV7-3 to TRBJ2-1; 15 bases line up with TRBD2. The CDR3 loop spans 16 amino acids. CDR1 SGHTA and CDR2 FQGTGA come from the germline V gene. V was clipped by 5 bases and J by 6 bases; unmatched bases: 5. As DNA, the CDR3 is TGTGCCAGCAGCAAACGGGGACTAGCGGGGGGCAATGAGCAGTTCTTC. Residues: CASSKRGLAGGNEQFF.

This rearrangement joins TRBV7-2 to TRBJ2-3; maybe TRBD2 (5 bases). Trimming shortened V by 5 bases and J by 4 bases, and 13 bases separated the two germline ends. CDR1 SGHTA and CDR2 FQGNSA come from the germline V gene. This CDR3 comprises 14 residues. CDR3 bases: TGTGCCAGCAGCCCAAGCACTAGACCAGATACGCAGTATTTT. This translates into CASSPSTRPDTQYF.

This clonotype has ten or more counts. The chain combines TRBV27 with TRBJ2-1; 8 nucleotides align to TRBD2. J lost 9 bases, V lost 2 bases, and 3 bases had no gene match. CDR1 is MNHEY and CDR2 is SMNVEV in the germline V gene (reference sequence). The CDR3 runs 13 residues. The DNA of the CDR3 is TGTGCCAGCAGTTTAAACCTAGCGGGTGAGCAGTTCTTC. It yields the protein CASSLNLAGEQFF.

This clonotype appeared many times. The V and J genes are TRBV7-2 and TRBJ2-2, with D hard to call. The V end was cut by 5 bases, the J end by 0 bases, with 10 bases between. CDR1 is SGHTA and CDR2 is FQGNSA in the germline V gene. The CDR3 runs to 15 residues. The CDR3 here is CASSLFLANTGELFF. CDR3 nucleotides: TGTGCCAGCAGCCTATTCCTCGCGAACACCGGGGAGCTGTTTTTT.

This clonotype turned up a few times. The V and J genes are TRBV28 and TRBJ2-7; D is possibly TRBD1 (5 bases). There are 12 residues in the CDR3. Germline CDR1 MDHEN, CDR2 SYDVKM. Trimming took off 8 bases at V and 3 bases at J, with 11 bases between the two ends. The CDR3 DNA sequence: TGTGCCAGCCAGGGCAGTCTCTACGAGCAGTACTTC. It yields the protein CASQGSLYEQYF.

The CDR3 DNA reads TGTGCCAGCAGCCCAAGGGACAGATACACAGATACGCAGTATTTT. The encoded protein is CASSPRDRYTDTQYF. V gene TRBV7-4 combines with J gene TRBJ2-3, with 7 bases aligning to TRBD1. The trim removed 5 bases at V and 2 bases at J, leaving 7 bases unmatched. CDR3 size: 15 residues. Germline V gene lookup returns CDR1 SGHVT and CDR2 SQSDAQ.

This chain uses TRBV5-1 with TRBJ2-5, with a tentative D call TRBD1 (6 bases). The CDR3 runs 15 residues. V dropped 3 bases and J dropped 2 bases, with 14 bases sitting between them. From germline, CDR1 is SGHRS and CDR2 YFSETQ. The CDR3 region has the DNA TGCGCCAGCAGCTCCCGGTCCGGACAGCAAGAGACCCAGTACTTC. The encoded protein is CASSSRSGQQETQYF.

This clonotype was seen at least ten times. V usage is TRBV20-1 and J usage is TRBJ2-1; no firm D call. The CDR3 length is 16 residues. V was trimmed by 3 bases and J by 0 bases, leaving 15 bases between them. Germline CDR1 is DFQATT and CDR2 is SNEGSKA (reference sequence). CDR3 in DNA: TGCAGTGCTAGTGGGTTGCGGTTAACCTCCTACAATGAGCAGTTCTTC. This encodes CSASGLRLTSYNEQFF.

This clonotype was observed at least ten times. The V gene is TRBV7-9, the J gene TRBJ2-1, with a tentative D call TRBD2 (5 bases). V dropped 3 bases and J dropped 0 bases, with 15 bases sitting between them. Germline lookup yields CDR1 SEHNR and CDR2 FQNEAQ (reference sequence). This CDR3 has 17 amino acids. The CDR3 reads CASSFTVRGSSYNEQFF. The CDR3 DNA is TGTGCCAGCAGCTTTACCGTTCGGGGTAGCTCCTACAATGAGCAGTTCTTC.

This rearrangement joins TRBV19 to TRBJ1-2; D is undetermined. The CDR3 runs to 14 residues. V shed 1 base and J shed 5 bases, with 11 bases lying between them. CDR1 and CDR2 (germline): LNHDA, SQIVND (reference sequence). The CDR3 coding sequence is TGTGCCAGTAGTATAGCCGGACGGAGATATGGCTACACCTTC. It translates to CASSIAGRRYGYTF.

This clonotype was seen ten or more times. Here the CDR3 DNA reads TGTGCTAGTGGTTTGGCCTGGACAGGCAATCAGCCCCAGCATTTT. Protein: CASGLAWTGNQPQHF. This rearrangement joins TRBV12-5 to TRBJ1-5; the D gene is possibly TRBD1 (6 bases). V lost 1 base to trimming and J lost 2 bases, with 9 bases between them. Germline lookup yields CDR1 LGHNT and CDR2 FRNRAP. The CDR3 is 15 amino acids.

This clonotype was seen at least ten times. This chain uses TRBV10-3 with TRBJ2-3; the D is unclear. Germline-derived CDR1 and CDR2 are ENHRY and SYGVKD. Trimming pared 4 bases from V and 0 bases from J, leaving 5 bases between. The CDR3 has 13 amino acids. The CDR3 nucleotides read TGTGCCATCAGTGCAGCCAGCACAGATACGCAGTATTTT. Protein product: CAISAASTDTQYF.

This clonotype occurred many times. DNA for the CDR3: TGTGCCAGCAGCTCGACAGGATCCTCTACTGAGCAGTACTTC. This sequence encodes CASSSTGSSTEQYF. The rearrangement joins TRBV7-3 to TRBJ2-7, with D tentatively TRBD1 (6 bases). Germline V gene data show CDR1 as SGHTA and CDR2 as FQGTGA. The CDR3 has 14 amino acids. Trimming removed 4 bases from V and 7 bases from J, with 17 bases in between.

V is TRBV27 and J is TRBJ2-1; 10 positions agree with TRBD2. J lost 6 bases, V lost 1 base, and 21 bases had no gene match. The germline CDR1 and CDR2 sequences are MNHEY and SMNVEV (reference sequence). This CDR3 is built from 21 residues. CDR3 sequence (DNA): TGTGCCAGCAGTTTATACGGACTGTGGGCTAGCGGGAGTATAGAAGCCAATGAGCAGTTCTTC. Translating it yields CASSLYGLWASGSIEANEQFF.

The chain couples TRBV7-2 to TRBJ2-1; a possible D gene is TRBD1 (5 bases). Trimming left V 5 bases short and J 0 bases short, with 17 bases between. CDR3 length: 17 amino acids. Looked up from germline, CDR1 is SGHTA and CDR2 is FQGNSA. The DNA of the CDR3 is TGTGCCAGCAGCCCTATTCTACAGGTCAACTCCTACAATGAGCAGTTCTTC. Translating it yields CASSPILQVNSYNEQFF.

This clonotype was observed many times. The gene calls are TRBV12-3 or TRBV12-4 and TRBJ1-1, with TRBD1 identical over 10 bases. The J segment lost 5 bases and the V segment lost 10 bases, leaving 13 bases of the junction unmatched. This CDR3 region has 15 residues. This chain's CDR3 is CATRGGTGVRTEAFF. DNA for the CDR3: TGTGCCACCAGGGGTGGGACAGGGGTGCGGACTGAAGCTTTCTTT.

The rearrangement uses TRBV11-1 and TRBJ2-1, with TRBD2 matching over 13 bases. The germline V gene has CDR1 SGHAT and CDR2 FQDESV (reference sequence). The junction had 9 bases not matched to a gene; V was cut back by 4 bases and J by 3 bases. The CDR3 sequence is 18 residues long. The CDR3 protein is CASSSPRTSGSLYNEQFF. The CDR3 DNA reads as TGTGCCAGCAGCTCCCCCCGGACTAGCGGGAGCCTCTACAATGAGCAGTTCTTC.